This TCR beta chain was profiled in a study of identical twins. A remark on this clonotype: As yet, its antigen is unknown.

The V segment lost 4 bases and the J segment 0 bases; nucleotides outside the gene matches: 6. Germline V gives CDR1 PRHDT, CDR2 FYEKMQ (reference sequence). CDR3 length: 16 amino acids. Whole-study findings and limits: Out-of-frame beta sequences exhibited a weaker degree of excess twin sharing. Cord blood beta clonotypes present at high abundance carried fewer insertions; no such pattern appeared in memory repertoires.

TCRdb re-called the 5' RACE reads with MiXCR, one entry per CDR3 protein. The repertoire holds about 340,000 distinct CDR3 sequences, with 8.5% to 10% as singletons. The TCR sequence derives from a woman between 45 and 65 years old in good health. The sample comprised naive T cells sorted from blood. V gene TRBV13 combines with J gene TRBJ1-2, with 9 bases fitting TRBD1. This CDR3 reads CASSSGTGRANYGYTF. As DNA, the CDR3 is TGTGCCAGCAGCTCGGGGACAGGGCGAGCTAACTATGGCTACACCTTC.